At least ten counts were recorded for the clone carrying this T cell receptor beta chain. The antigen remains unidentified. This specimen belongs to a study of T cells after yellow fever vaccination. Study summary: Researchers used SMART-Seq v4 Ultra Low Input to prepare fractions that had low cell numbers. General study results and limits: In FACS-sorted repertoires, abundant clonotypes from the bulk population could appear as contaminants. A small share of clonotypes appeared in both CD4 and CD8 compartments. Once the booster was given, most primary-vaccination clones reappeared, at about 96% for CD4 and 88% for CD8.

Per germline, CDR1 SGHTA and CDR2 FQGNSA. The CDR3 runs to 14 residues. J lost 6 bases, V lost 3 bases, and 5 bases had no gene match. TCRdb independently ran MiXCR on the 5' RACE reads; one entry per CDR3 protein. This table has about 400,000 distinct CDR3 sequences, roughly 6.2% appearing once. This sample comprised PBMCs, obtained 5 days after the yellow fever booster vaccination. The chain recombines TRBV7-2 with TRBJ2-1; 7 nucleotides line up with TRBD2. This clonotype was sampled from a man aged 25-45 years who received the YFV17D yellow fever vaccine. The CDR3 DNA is TGTGCCAGCAGCTTCCTAGCGGCATCCAATGAGCAGTTCTTC. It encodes CASSFLAASNEQFF.